This T cell receptor beta chain emerged from a study of Graves' ophthalmopathy and Graves' hyperthyroidism. The CDR3 extends over 16 amino acids. Germline V CDR1 and CDR2: LNHDA, SQIVND (reference sequence). Amplified TCR beta CDR3 regions were obtained using RNA transcripts as template. HTBI primers primed a first-round RT-PCR, and a second-round multiplex PCR followed. TCRdb recomputed calls from the multiplex PCR reads with MiXCR, one row per CDR3 protein. The sample shows around 670,000 distinct CDR3 sequences, around 40% of them seen only once. Concerning this clonotype itself: A clone one base away is much larger, so this may be a read error.

What was sequenced was peripheral blood. The rearrangement links TRBV19 to TRBJ1-1, with a possible D match to TRBD1 (5 bases). This TCR was sampled from an adult man with Graves' ophthalmopathy. The CDR3 sequence: CAGSIRGGRRNTEAFF. In DNA form, the CDR3 reads TGTGCCGGTAGTATACGGGGGGGACGGAGGAACACTGAAGCTTTCTTT.